The 8 T cell receptor beta chains below all came from one sample that was sequenced in a study of T cell responses to AZD1222 COVID-19 vaccine. Data came from immunoSEQ multiplex PCR; TCRdb stores just in-frame clones and leaves some out. The sample contains 180,000 or so clones, about 87% of which appear only once. This material consisted of peripheral blood, taken 28 days after the second dose of the MenACWY control vaccine. These receptors were obtained from an adult who received the MenACWY meningococcal vaccine as a control.

As DNA, the CDR3 is TGTGCCAGCTCACCACTAACAGGGGTCCACGACGAGCAGTACTTC. This translates into CASSPLTGVHDEQYF. The J gene is TRBJ2-7, the V gene TRBV18; 7 nucleotides agree with TRBD1. This CDR3 region has 15 residues. V was pared by 1 base and J by 5 bases, with 8 bases of the junction left unmatched. Germline lookup yields CDR1 KGHSH and CDR2 LQKENI.

This CDR3 reads CASSLSGTGSYEQYF. The CDR3 DNA is TGTGCCAGCAGCTTATCCGGGACGGGGTCCTACGAGCAGTACTTC. The chain combines TRBV7-9 with TRBJ2-7; D tentatively reads TRBD1 or TRBD2 (5 bases each). The CDR3 has 15 amino acids. In germline, CDR1 is SEHNR, CDR2 FQNEAQ (reference sequence). Trimming left V 2 bases short and J 1 base short, with 12 bases between.

This chain joins TRBV4-3 and TRBJ2-1; D is unresolved. This CDR3 is built from 12 residues. The germline CDR1 and CDR2 sequences are LGHNA and YSLEER. V was clipped by 1 base and J by 9 bases, with 7 bases between them. The CDR3 loop is CASSQGASEQFF. The CDR3 coding sequence is TGCGCCAGCAGCCAAGGTGCCAGTGAGCAGTTCTTC.

This chain uses TRBV4-3 with TRBJ2-3; the match to TRBD2 covers 8 bases. This CDR3 has 17 residues. V gave up 0 bases and J gave up 5 bases; unmatched junction bases: 10. Germline lookup yields CDR1 LGHNA and CDR2 YSLEER. The CDR3 loop is CASSQDSGMYRGDTQYF. The DNA of the CDR3 is TGCGCCAGCAGCCAAGATAGCGGGATGTACCGGGGAGATACGCAGTATTTT.

About this clone itself: Other DNA variants within this sample encode the same CDR3. The rearrangement uses TRBV7-2 and TRBJ1-2; 7 bases align to TRBD1. The CDR3 totals 12 residues. Germline values: CDR1 SGHTA, CDR2 FQGNSA. Trimming at V came to 5 bases and at J to 8 bases, leaving 5 bases not matched to a gene. The DNA of the CDR3 is TGTGCCAGCAGCCTCCGACAGGGCGGCTACACCTTC. As protein: CASSLRQGGYTF.

The chain couples TRBV7-8 to TRBJ2-5, with unresolved D. V lost 7 bases and J lost 3, with 15 bases in between. The germline V gene encodes CDR1 SGHVS and CDR2 FQNEAQ. The CDR3 is 14 amino acids. CDR3 DNA sequence: TGTGCCAGCATTCCTTCAACAGCCAAAGAGACCCAGTACTTC. It encodes CASIPSTAKETQYF.

V is TRBV5-1 and J is TRBJ2-6, with D tentatively TRBD2 (6 bases). The CDR3 length is 17 residues. From germline, CDR1 is SGHRS and CDR2 YFSETQ. The V end was cut by 4 bases, the J end by 2 bases, with 16 bases between. This chain's CDR3 is CASSPEGFLAGANVLTF. The CDR3, as DNA: TGCGCCAGCAGCCCGGAGGGGTTTTTGGCTGGGGCCAACGTCCTGACTTTC.

This chain joins TRBV10-2 and TRBJ1-2; no firm D call. CDR3 size: 14 residues. Trimming stripped 7 bases from V and 1 base from J, with 13 bases between. Germline lookup yields CDR1 WSHSY and CDR2 SAAADI. The CDR3 sequence: CASNAPGDNYGYTF. The CDR3 DNA reads TGCGCCAGCAACGCTCCGGGAGATAACTATGGCTACACCTTC.